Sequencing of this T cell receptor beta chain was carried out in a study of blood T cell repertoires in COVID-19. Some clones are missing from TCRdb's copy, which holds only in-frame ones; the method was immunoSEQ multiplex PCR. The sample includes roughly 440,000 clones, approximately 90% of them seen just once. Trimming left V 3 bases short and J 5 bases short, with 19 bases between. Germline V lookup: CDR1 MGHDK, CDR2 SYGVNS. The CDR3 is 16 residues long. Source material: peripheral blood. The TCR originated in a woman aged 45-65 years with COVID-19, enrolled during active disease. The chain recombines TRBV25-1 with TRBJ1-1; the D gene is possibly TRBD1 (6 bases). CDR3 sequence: CASSEVIGGGGTEAFF. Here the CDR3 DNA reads TGTGCCAGCAGTGAGGTCATTGGAGGGGGAGGGACTGAAGCTTTCTTT.